One sample yielded the 10 T cell receptor beta chains listed below, sequenced in a study of blood T cell repertoires in COVID-19. Method: immunoSEQ multiplex PCR; TCRdb's copy keeps in-frame clones and lacks some. The sample holds 30,000 to 35,000 clones, 88% seen once. Sample: peripheral blood. These receptors originate from a woman in her 70s with active COVID-19.

The chain carries TRBV9 and TRBJ2-7, with TRBD1 matching over 7 bases. Trimming removed 0 bases from V and 6 bases from J; junction bases left unmatched: 6. Germline V lookup: CDR1 SGDLS, CDR2 YYNGEE. The CDR3 is 14 residues long. CDR3 bases: TGTGCCAGCAGCGTAGAGTACAGGGGTGGCGAGCAGTACTTC. Translation: CASSVEYRGGEQYF.

The chain joins TRBV5-1 to TRBJ1-4; a possible D gene is TRBD1 (6 bases). V was trimmed by 2 bases and J by 0 bases, leaving 8 bases between them. CDR3 size: 15 residues. In germline, CDR1 is SGHRS, CDR2 YFSETQ. The CDR3 loop is CASSFGQTTNEKLFF. DNA for the CDR3: TGCGCCAGCAGCTTCGGACAGACAACTAATGAAAAACTGTTTTTT.

This chain connects TRBV3-1 (or the pseudogene TRBV3-2) to TRBJ2-3; 9 bases align to TRBD2. V lost 4 bases to trimming and J lost 1 base; unmatched junction nucleotides: 15. This CDR3 has 19 amino acids. From germline, CDR1 is LGHDT and CDR2 YNNKEL (reference sequence). The CDR3 loop is CASSPLIGRGGAGTDTQYF. CDR3 sequence (DNA): TGTGCCAGCAGCCCCCTTATAGGACGCGGGGGGGCTGGCACAGATACGCAGTATTTT.

This chain connects TRBV7-2 to TRBJ1-3; D is unresolved. Germline-derived CDR1 and CDR2 are SGHTA and FQGNSA. This CDR3 has 12 amino acids. V was shortened by 1 base and J by 7 bases, with 5 bases between the two germline ends. CDR3 DNA sequence: TGTGCCAGCAGCTTAGTCGGTAACACCATATATTTT. It translates to CASSLVGNTIYF.

The chain combines TRBV18 with TRBJ2-7; 8 bases are a match to TRBD1. V gave up 3 bases and J gave up 7 bases; unmatched junction bases: 8. Per germline, CDR1 KGHSH and CDR2 LQKENI. The CDR3 runs to 14 residues. This CDR3 reads CASSPSDRAREQYF. The CDR3 nucleotides read TGTGCCAGCTCACCTTCGGACAGGGCTAGGGAGCAGTACTTC. The full variable domain, with the rest looked up from reference TRBV18 and TRBJ2-7, is NAGVMQNPRHLVRRRGQEARLRCSPMKGHSHVYWYRQLPEEGLKFMVYLQKENIIDESGMPKERFSAEFPKEGPSILRIQQVVRGDSAAYFCASSPSDRAREQYFGPGTRLTVT.

The chain links TRBV10-3 to TRBJ1-3, with a weak D call TRBD1 (5 bases). Germline V gives CDR1 ENHRY, CDR2 SYGVKD. V was shortened by 5 bases and J by 0 bases, with 8 bases between the two germline ends. The CDR3 extends over 14 amino acids. CDR3 amino acids: CAISYRSSGNTIYF. In DNA form, the CDR3 reads TGTGCCATCAGTTACAGGAGCTCTGGAAACACCATATATTTT.

This clone was counted once. The chain has TRBV4-3 and TRBJ2-3; a weak D match, TRBD2 (5 bases). This CDR3 comprises 13 residues. Germline values: CDR1 LGHNA, CDR2 YSLEER. Trimming took off 5 bases at V and 2 bases at J, with 8 bases between the two ends. The CDR3 coding sequence is TGCGCCAGCAGCGGAGGCCCCACAGATACGCAGTATTTT. Translating gives CASSGGPTDTQYF.

This clone was observed once. This chain connects TRBV5-6 to TRBJ2-7; no reliable D call. The germline V gene has CDR1 SGHDT and CDR2 YYEEEE. This CDR3 region has 15 residues. The V and J ends lost 3 bases and 2 bases respectively, with 15 bases between them. As DNA, the CDR3 is TGTGCCAGCAGCTCATATCCCCGACGGGCCTACGAGCAGTACTTC. Translated: CASSSYPRRAYEQYF.

This chain uses TRBV19 with TRBJ2-7, with 7 bases aligning to TRBD2. Germline values: CDR1 LNHDA, CDR2 SQIVND (reference sequence). The ends lost 2 bases at V and 0 bases at J; junction bases unmatched: 1. The CDR3 is 14 amino acids. CDR3 DNA sequence: TGTGCCAGTAGTATAAGCGGGGCCTCCTACGAGCAGTACTTC. This codes for CASSISGASYEQYF.

CDR3 in DNA: TGTGCCAGCAGTTTGGGCACCACAGATACGCAGTATTTT. It specifies CASSLGTTDTQYF. The V and J genes are TRBV12-3 or TRBV12-4 and TRBJ2-3, with D unclear. Trimming removed 3 bases from V and 2 bases from J, with 6 bases in between. This CDR3 comprises 13 residues.